The entry below gives a single T cell receptor (beta chain) sequence along with its context. Germline V lookup: CDR1 MNHEY, CDR2 SVGAGI. The CDR3 extends over 15 amino acids. Germline trimming cut 5 bases from V and 2 bases from J; bases unmatched to any gene: 6. These data belong to a study of T cells after somatic rescue of genetic block. The data were produced by immunoSEQ multiplex PCR, yet TCRdb's version contains in-frame clones alone and is incomplete. Here the sample spans roughly 58,000 clones, about 96% being singletons. The specimen sequenced was peripheral blood mononuclear cells (PBMCs). The TCR was taken from a child younger than two. The genes are TRBV6-5 and TRBJ2-7, with TRBD1 matching 10 bases. The CDR3 reads CASSPGTGVPYEQYF. The CDR3 nucleotides read TGTGCCAGCAGTCCCGGGACAGGGGTTCCCTACGAGCAGTACTTC.